What follows are 30 T cell receptor beta chains derived from one specimen sequenced in a study of metastatic and nonmetastatic thyroid tumors. Each patient came to thyroid surgery without any prior treatment (of any kind). TCRdb re-called the PCR reads through MiXCR. The sample contains around 26,000 clones, around an eighth of which appear only once. What was sequenced was blood. These receptors all stem from a female donor with papillary thyroid cancer or a benign thyroid nodule (not recorded which). Some clones in this sample may be carry-over from other donors' samples.

The chain couples TRBV7-3 to TRBJ2-7, with a tentative D call TRBD2 (5 bases). The CDR3 is 13 amino acids. V lost 4 bases and J 12 bases, leaving 19 bases between the germline ends. Germline V gene lookup returns CDR1 SGHTA and CDR2 FQGTGA. CDR3 DNA sequence: TGTGCCAGCAGCTCCAGCTACTCTAGCCCGCCGTACTTC. Protein sequence: CASSSSYSSPPYF. Filled out from reference TRBV7-3 and TRBJ2-7, the complete variable domain reads GAGVSQTPSNKVTEKGKYVELRCDPISGHTALYWYRQSLGQGPEFLIYFQGTGAADDSGLPNDRFFAVRPEGSVSTLKIQRTERGDSAVYLCASSSSYSSPPYFGPGTRLTVT.

J is TRBJ2-3 and V is TRBV11-3, with no clear D. This CDR3 is 14 amino acids long. V lost 5 bases and J 1 base, leaving 10 bases between the germline ends. Germline V lookup: CDR1 SGHNT, CDR2 YENEEA. This CDR3 reads CASSPHSGTDTQYF. The CDR3 DNA sequence: TGTGCCAGCAGCCCACATTCGGGCACAGATACGCAGTATTTT. Based on the CDR3 plus reference TRBV11-3 and TRBJ2-3, the full variable domain is EAGVVQSPRYKIIEKKQPVAFWCNPISGHNTLYWYLQNLGQGPELLIRYENEEAVDDSQLPKDRFSAERLKGVDSTLKIQPAELGDSAVYLCASSPHSGTDTQYFGPGTRLTVL.

Ten or more counts support this clone. The chain joins TRBV6-2 or TRBV6-3 to TRBJ2-5; D ambiguous. This CDR3 contains 13 residues. Germline V gene sequence: CDR1 MNHEY, CDR2 SVGEGT. Trimming took 6 bases from V and 4 from J, leaving 12 bases between them. The CDR3 spells CASRLGLVETQYF. CDR3 DNA: TGTGCCAGCAGGCTTGGGCTAGTAGAGACCCAGTACTTC.

This clone was seen repeatedly, ten times or more. Other DNA sequences in this specimen translate into the identical CDR3. The chain is built from TRBV9 and TRBJ2-3; 11 nucleotides line up with TRBD2. This CDR3 spans 17 amino acids. Germline V gene lookup returns CDR1 SGDLS and CDR2 YYNGEE. Trimming took 2 bases from V and 0 from J; bases not matched to a gene: 5. The CDR3 bases are TGTGCCAGCAGCGTTGACGGGACTAGCGGCAGCACAGATACGCAGTATTTT. Protein sequence: CASSVDGTSGSTDTQYF.

This clone was observed many times. J is TRBJ2-5 and V is TRBV7-9; D gene ambiguous. The CDR3 loop spans 14 amino acids. Looked up from germline, CDR1 is SEHNR and CDR2 is FQNEAQ (reference sequence). With 4 bases removed from V and 9 bases from J, the gap between germline ends came to 18 bases. CDR3: CASSSNLRKRAQYF. The CDR3, as DNA: TGTGCCAGCAGCTCTAACCTACGAAAAAGGGCCCAGTACTTC.

This clone has ten or more counts. J is TRBJ2-1 and V is TRBV2; TRBD2 might be the D (5 bases). The CDR3 is 13 amino acids. Germline lookup yields CDR1 SNHLY and CDR2 FYNNEI. The V end lost 6 bases, the J end lost 12 bases, and 18 bases lay between the germline ends. CDR3 nucleotide sequence: TGTGCCAGCAGGGAGACGGTAATGAGGGTGCAGTTCTTC. This encodes CASRETVMRVQFF.

By share, this clone counts as medium-sized (0.01 to 0.1%). This sequence joins TRBV30 and TRBJ2-5, with 7 bases identical to TRBD2. This CDR3 spans 12 amino acids. V lost 3 bases to trimming and J lost 4 bases; unmatched junction nucleotides: 2. CDR1 is GTSNPN and CDR2 is SVGIG in the germline V gene (reference sequence). The CDR3 bases are TGTGCCTGGAGGGGGGGGATAGAGACCCAGTACTTC. It encodes CAWRGGIETQYF. The full variable domain, rest sourced from reference TRBV30 and TRBJ2-5, is SQTIHQWPATLVQPVGSPLSLECTVEGTSNPNLYWYRQAAGRGLQLLFYSVGIGQISSEVPQNLSASRPQDRQFILSSKKLLLSDSGFYLCAWRGGIETQYFGPGTRLLVL.

The sample holds many counts of this clone. The junction departs from germline at one end; a sequencing error may be responsible. This rearrangement joins TRBV19 to TRBJ2-5, with D perhaps assigned TRBD1 or TRBD2 (5 bases each). Germline V gene data show CDR1 as LNHDA and CDR2 as SQIVND (reference sequence). The length of the CDR3 is 12 residues. The CDR3 DNA sequence: TGTGCCAGTAGTCCGAGGGGAGAGGCCCAGTACTTC. As protein: CASSPRGEAQYF.

This clone has more than one count but fewer than ten. The chain joins TRBV6-1 to TRBJ1-2; D not certain. Per the germline V gene, CDR1 is MNHNS and CDR2 is SASEGT. Trimming removed 8 bases at V and 4 bases at J, with 20 bases between. The CDR3 contains 15 residues. In DNA form, the CDR3 reads TGTGCCAGCGGCGCCGGTGGGAATCTCGGCTATGGCTACACCTTC. Residues: CASGAGGNLGYGYTF.

This clone was detected ten times or more. The chain carries TRBV5-1 and TRBJ1-3; D ambiguous. V was shortened by 2 bases and J by 0 bases, with 9 bases between the two germline ends. Germline V gene lookup returns CDR1 SGHRS and CDR2 YFSETQ. The CDR3 totals 15 residues. CDR3 in amino acids: CASSFWGDSGNTIYF. CDR3 DNA sequence: TGCGCCAGCAGCTTTTGGGGAGACTCTGGAAACACCATATATTTT.

This clone was found many times. The rearrangement joins TRBV20-1 to TRBJ2-2, with D possibly being TRBD1 or TRBD2 (6 bases each). The CDR3 spans 16 residues. The V end lost 8 bases, the J end lost 0 bases, and 19 bases lay between the germline ends. The germline gives CDR1 DFQATT, CDR2 SNEGSKA (reference sequence). In DNA, the CDR3 is TGCAGTATCGCGAGGTTAGGGGGGTCGAACACCGGGGAGCTGTTTTTT. It is translated as CSIARLGGSNTGELFF.

This clone was counted ten times or more. CDR3 protein: CASSSGYGTGGYQPQHF. DNA for the CDR3: TGTGCCAGCAGCTCAGGGTACGGGACAGGGGGATATCAGCCCCAGCATTTT. V gene TRBV28 combines with J gene TRBJ1-5, with 11 bases lining up with TRBD1. The ends lost 6 bases at V and 5 bases at J; junction bases unmatched: 12. The CDR3 totals 17 residues. Germline loops: CDR1 MDHEN, CDR2 SYDVKM.

This clone was seen at least ten times. The chain uses TRBV6-1 and TRBJ2-4, with TRBD2 as a possible D gene (5 bases). The germline gives CDR1 MNHNS, CDR2 SASEGT. V was pared by 5 bases and J by 9 bases, with 17 bases between. The CDR3 extends over 14 amino acids. The CDR3 protein is CASSSRRLAGIQYF. The CDR3 coding sequence is TGTGCCAGCAGTAGCCGACGTCTGGCGGGCATTCAGTACTTC.

This clone has ten or more counts. This chain connects TRBV5-4 to TRBJ2-7, with 11 positions matching TRBD2. Germline V lookup: CDR1 SGHNT, CDR2 YYREEE (reference sequence). V lost 0 bases and J lost 3; bases outside the gene matches: 8. The length of the CDR3 is 17 residues. CDR3 loop: CASSLGPTSGILYEQYF. In DNA form, the CDR3 reads TGTGCCAGCAGCTTGGGACCGACTAGCGGGATCCTCTACGAGCAGTACTTC.

This clone was seen repeatedly, ten times or more. J is TRBJ2-3 and V is TRBV5-1, with no clear D. This CDR3 region has 16 residues. Trimming removed 0 bases at V and 0 bases at J, with 11 bases between. Germline loops: CDR1 SGHRS, CDR2 YFSETQ. The CDR3 DNA sequence: TGCGCCAGCAGCTTGGGGTTAGCAACTAGCACAGATACGCAGTATTTT. Translating it yields CASSLGLATSTDTQYF.

This clone was detected once. This rearrangement joins TRBV11-2 to TRBJ2-3; D is undetermined. This CDR3 contains 15 residues. Germline lookup yields CDR1 SGHAT and CDR2 FQNNGV. Trimming took off 2 bases at V and 0 bases at J, with 9 bases between the two ends. The DNA of the CDR3 is TGTGCCAGCAGCTTATGGGCACCCAGCACAGATACGCAGTATTTT. This gives the protein CASSLWAPSTDTQYF.

Many counts were recorded for this clone. CDR3 residues: CSVEGSGTEQFF. In DNA, the CDR3 is TGCAGCGTTGAGGGTAGCGGGACTGAGCAGTTCTTC. This chain uses TRBV29-1 with TRBJ2-1, with TRBD2 identical over 8 bases. This CDR3 contains 12 residues. CDR1 and CDR2 (germline): SQVTM, ANQGSEA. The ends lost 3 bases at V and 9 bases at J; junction bases unmatched: 4.

This clone is medium-sized (0.01 to 0.1%) in the sample. Other DNA sequences in this sample translate to the same CDR3. The chain links TRBV3-1 to TRBJ2-7, with 12 bases that match TRBD2. The V gene end was trimmed by 4 bases and the J gene end by 2 bases; junction bases not matched to a gene: 6. The CDR3 spans 16 residues. Germline assignment: CDR1 LGHDT and CDR2 YNNKEL (reference sequence). DNA of the CDR3: TGTGCCAGCAGCCTTCGGACTAGCGGGGCCGCCTACGAGCAGTACTTC. Amino acid sequence: CASSLRTSGAAYEQYF.

This clone was seen repeatedly, ten times or more. This rearrangement joins TRBV7-6 to TRBJ2-4, with D possibly being TRBD1 or TRBD2 (5 bases each). The ends were cut back, 5 bases at V and 7 bases at J, with 12 bases in the middle. Germline V gives CDR1 SGHVS, CDR2 FNYEAQ. There are 13 residues in the CDR3. This CDR3 reads CASSVGERNIQYF. CDR3 DNA sequence: TGTGCCAGCAGCGTAGGGGAGAGGAACATTCAGTACTTC.

This clone was observed many times. The CDR3 loop is CASSLETGEAFF. For the CDR3, the DNA is TGTGCCAGCAGCTTAGAGACAGGAGAAGCTTTCTTT. The chain recombines TRBV7-9 with TRBJ1-1; the D gene is possibly TRBD1 (6 bases). The CDR3 totals 12 residues. Germline loops: CDR1 SEHNR, CDR2 FQNEAQ (reference sequence). Trimming stripped 1 base from V and 8 bases from J, with 8 bases between.

This clone was counted many times. The chain recombines TRBV7-8 with TRBJ2-1; no firm D call. Germline assignment: CDR1 SGHVS and CDR2 FQNEAQ. The CDR3 sequence is 12 residues long. V was cut by 3 bases and J by 10 bases, with 10 bases left in between. The CDR3 region is CASSFTRAEQFF. Written as DNA, the CDR3 is TGTGCCAGCAGCTTTACACGGGCAGAGCAGTTCTTC.

Regarding this clone: A read error is possible here, since a much larger clone lies one base away. Other DNA sequences in the same sample also yield this CDR3. DNA of the CDR3: TGCAGTGCTAGTGGGTGGGGGGGAGGCTACACCTTC. Translating gives CSASGWGGGYTF. The chain is built from TRBV20-1 and TRBJ1-2; the D gene is possibly TRBD1 (5 bases). Between the trimmed V and J ends, which lost 3 bases and 8 bases, there was a span of 13 bases. This CDR3 has 12 residues. In germline, CDR1 is DFQATT, CDR2 SNEGSKA (reference sequence).

Many counts were recorded for this clone. The chain is built from TRBV7-3 and TRBJ2-2; 8 bases agree with TRBD2. Germline CDR1 reads SGHTA; CDR2 reads FQGTGA. The CDR3 has 15 residues. Trimming took 5 bases from V and 5 from J; bases not matched to a gene: 7. The CDR3 DNA is TGTGCCAGCAGCATCGGGGGGGCGGGAACCGGGGAGCTGTTTTTT. Translation gives CASSIGGAGTGELFF.

This clone was recorded a few times. The chain recombines TRBV6-4 with TRBJ2-2; D unclear. Germline V lookup: CDR1 MRHNA, CDR2 SNTAGT. The CDR3 contains 13 residues. The V and J ends lost 4 bases and 4 bases respectively, with 7 bases between them. The CDR3 DNA follows: TGTGCCAGCAGTGTTGACTTCACCGGGGAGCTGTTTTTT. Protein sequence: CASSVDFTGELFF.

This clone was counted at least ten times. The chain links TRBV20-1 to TRBJ2-5; 7 bases are a match to TRBD2. CDR1 is DFQATT and CDR2 is SNEGSKA in the germline V gene (reference sequence). The CDR3 is 11 residues long. Unmatched junction bases numbered 3, after V lost 3 bases and J lost 8 bases. CDR3 residues: CSARGGDTQYF. The CDR3, as DNA: TGCAGTGCTAGGGGGGGGGACACCCAGTACTTC.

In regard to this clone: A much larger clone lies a single base off, so this may be a read error. Other DNA sequences of this sample code for an identical CDR3. The CDR3 spells CASSLGRGEAQHF. As DNA, the CDR3 is TGTGCCAGCAGCTTAGGACGGGGCGAGGCCCAGCATTTC. J is TRBJ1-5 and V is TRBV11-2, with a tentative D call TRBD1 (5 bases). The CDR3 length is 13 residues. The V gene's germline CDR1 is SGHAT and CDR2 FQNNGV.

This chain joins TRBV20-1 and TRBJ2-1, with unresolved D. Trimming took off 8 bases at V and 5 bases at J, with 28 bases between the two ends. Germline V gene sequence: CDR1 DFQATT, CDR2 SNEGSKA (reference sequence). The CDR3 contains 17 residues. The CDR3, as DNA: TGCAGTACACTCGGGCAGGTTGGTGGGCGAATTGACAATGAGCAGTTCTTC. Translation gives CSTLGQVGGRIDNEQFF.

This clone has only a few counts. The V and J genes are TRBV10-3 and TRBJ2-6; possible D gene TRBD2, 5 bases. The ends were cut back, 10 bases at V and 0 bases at J, with 16 bases in the middle. Germline CDR1 and CDR2: ENHRY and SYGVKD. CDR3 size: 16 residues. CDR3 loop: CATHGVHGSGANVLTF. The CDR3 DNA is TGTGCCACTCACGGGGTACATGGCTCTGGGGCCAACGTCCTGACTTTC.

Turning to this clone: Possible read error: a much larger clone is one base away. This chain joins TRBV19 and TRBJ1-5; no reliable D call. The length of the CDR3 is 16 residues. Per the germline V gene, CDR1 is LNHDA and CDR2 is SQIVND (reference sequence). Trimming removed 8 bases at V and 2 bases at J, with 19 bases between. Written as DNA, the CDR3 is TGTGCCAGTGGAAGGGCCCTACTATATGGCAATCAGCCCCAGCATTTT. It codes for CASGRALLYGNQPQHF.

This clone qualifies as large. The rearrangement links TRBV28 to TRBJ2-5; perhaps TRBD1 as D (7 bases). The CDR3 contains 15 residues. Per the germline V gene, CDR1 is MDHEN and CDR2 is SYDVKM. V was clipped by 2 bases and J by 5 bases, with 15 bases between them. CDR3 region: CASSLEEGAGETQYF. The CDR3 nucleotides read TGTGCCAGCAGTTTAGAGGAGGGGGCGGGGGAGACCCAGTACTTC.